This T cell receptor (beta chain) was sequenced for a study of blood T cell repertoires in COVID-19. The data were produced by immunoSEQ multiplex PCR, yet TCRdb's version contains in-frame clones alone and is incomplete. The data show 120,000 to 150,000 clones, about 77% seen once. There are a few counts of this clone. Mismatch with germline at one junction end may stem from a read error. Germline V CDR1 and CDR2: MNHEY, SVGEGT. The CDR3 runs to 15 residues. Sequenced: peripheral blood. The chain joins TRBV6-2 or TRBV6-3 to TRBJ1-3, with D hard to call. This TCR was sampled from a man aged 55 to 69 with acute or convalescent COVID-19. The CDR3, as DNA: TGTGCCAGCGGTTACGGGAGTGACTCTGGAAACACCATATATTTT. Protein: CASGYGSDSGNTIYF.